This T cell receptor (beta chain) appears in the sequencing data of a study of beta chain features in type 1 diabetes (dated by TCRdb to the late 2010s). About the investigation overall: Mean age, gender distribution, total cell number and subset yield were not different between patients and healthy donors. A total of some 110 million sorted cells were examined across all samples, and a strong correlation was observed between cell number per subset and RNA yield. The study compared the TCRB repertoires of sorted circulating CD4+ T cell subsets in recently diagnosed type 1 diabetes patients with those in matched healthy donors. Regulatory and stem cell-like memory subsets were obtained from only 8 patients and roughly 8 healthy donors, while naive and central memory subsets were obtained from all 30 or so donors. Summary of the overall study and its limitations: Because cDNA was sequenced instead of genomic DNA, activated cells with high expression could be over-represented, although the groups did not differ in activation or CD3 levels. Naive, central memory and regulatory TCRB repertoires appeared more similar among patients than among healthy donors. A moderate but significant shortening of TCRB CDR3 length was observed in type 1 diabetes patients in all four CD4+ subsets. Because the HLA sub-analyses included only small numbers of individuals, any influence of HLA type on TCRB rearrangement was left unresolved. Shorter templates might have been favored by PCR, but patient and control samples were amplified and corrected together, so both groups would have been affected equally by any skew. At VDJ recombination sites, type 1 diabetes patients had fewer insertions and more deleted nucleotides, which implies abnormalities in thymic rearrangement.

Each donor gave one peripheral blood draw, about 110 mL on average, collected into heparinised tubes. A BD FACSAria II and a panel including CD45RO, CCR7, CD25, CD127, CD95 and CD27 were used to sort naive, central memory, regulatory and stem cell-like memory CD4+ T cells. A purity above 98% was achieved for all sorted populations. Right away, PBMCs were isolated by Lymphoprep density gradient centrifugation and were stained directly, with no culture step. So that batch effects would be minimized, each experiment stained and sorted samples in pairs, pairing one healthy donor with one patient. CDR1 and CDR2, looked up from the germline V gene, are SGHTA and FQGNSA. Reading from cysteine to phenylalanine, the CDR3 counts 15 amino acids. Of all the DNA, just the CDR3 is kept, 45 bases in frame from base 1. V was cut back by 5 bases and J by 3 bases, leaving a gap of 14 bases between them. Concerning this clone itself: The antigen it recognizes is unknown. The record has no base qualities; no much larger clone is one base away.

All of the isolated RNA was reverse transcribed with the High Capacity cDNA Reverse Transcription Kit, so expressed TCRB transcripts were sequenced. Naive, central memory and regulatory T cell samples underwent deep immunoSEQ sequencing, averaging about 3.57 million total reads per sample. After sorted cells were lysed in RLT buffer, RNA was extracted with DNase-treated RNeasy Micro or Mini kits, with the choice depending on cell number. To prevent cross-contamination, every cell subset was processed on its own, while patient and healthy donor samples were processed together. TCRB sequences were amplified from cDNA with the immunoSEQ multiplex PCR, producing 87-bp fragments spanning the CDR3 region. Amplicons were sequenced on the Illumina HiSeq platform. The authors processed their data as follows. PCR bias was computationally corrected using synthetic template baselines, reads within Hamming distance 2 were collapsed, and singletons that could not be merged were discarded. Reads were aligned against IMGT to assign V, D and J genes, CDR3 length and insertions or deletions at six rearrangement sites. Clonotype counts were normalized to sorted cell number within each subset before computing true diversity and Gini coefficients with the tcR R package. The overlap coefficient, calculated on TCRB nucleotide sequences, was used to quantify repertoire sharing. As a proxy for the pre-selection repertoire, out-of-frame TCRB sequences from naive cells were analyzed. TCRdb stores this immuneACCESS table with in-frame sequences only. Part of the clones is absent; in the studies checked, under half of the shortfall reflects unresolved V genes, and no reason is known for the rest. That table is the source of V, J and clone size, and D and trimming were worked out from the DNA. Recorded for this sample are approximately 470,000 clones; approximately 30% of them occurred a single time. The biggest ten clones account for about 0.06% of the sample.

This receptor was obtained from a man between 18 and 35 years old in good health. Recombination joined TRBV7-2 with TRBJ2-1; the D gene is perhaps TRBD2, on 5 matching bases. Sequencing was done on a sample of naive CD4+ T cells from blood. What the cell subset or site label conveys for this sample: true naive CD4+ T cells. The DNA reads TGTGCCAGCAGCCTGGACTGGACTCGCTACAATGAGCAGTTCTTC. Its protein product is CASSLDWTRYNEQFF.